The rows below give T cell receptor beta chains drawn from one sample of a study of T cell responses to AZD1222 COVID-19 vaccine. Only in-frame clones appear in the TCRdb table, and some are missing; sequencing was by immunoSEQ multiplex PCR. The repertoire holds more than 150,000 clones, with approximately 90% as singletons. The sample here was peripheral blood, taken 28 days after the second AZD1222 dose. The source of these receptors is an adult who received the AZD1222 COVID-19 vaccine. CDR3s include the opening cysteine and the closing phenylalanine or tryptophan. D genes are given only for firm matches. Size values are once, few and many counts, or a class for expanded clones, and some rows have none.

>TRBJ2-7|TRBV6-4|NA|NA
CASAPGVPEYEQYF
TGTGCCAGCGCCCCGGGGGTGCCGGAATACGAGCAGTACTTC
>TRBJ1-3|TRBV28|NA|NA
CASSFGGAGGNTIYF
TGTGCCAGCAGTTTTGGAGGGGCTGGTGGAAACACCATATATTTT
>TRBJ1-1|TRBV11-2|NA|NA
CASSPFDIGLNLAFF
TGTGCCAGCAGCCCCTTTGACATCGGGTTGAATCTGGCTTTCTTT
>TRBJ2-7|TRBV28|NA|NA
CASSLVAGVYEQYF
TGTGCCAGCAGTTTAGTCGCCGGGGTCTACGAGCAGTACTTC
>TRBJ2-7|TRBV7-8|TRBD2|NA
CASSLRPAAGVLESREQYF
TGTGCCAGCAGCTTAAGGCCGGCAGCGGGAGTTCTCGAGTCGCGCGAGCAGTACTTC
>TRBJ1-2|TRBV3-1/TRBV3-2|TRBD1|once
CASSTRTGFEGYTF
TGTGCCAGCAGCACCCGGACAGGATTCGAAGGCTACACCTTC
>TRBJ1-5|TRBV6-5|NA|NA
CASSQLENQPQHF
TGTGCCAGCAGTCAGCTGGAAAATCAGCCCCAGCATTTT
>TRBJ1-1|TRBV5-4|NA|NA
CASSLAANTEAFF
TGTGCCAGCAGCTTGGCAGCAAACACTGAAGCTTTCTTT
>TRBJ1-1|TRBV28|NA|NA
CASSLWQQNTEAFF
TGTGCCAGCAGTTTATGGCAGCAGAACACTGAAGCTTTCTTT
>TRBJ2-5|TRBV6-5|NA|NA
CASSYFGTQETQYF
TGTGCCAGCAGTTACTTTGGTACCCAAGAGACCCAGTACTTC
>TRBJ2-3|TRBV4-3|TRBD1|NA
CASSQDVSALGQGSTDTQYF
TGCGCCAGCAGCCAAGATGTTTCCGCTTTGGGACAGGGGAGCACAGATACGCAGTATTTT
>TRBJ2-1|TRBV7-9|TRBD2|NA
CASSLAGGRFGEQFF
TGTGCCAGCAGCTTAGCCGGCGGGAGGTTTGGGGAGCAGTTCTTC
>TRBJ2-7|TRBV3-1/TRBV3-2|NA|NA
CASSQDSSGGSEQYF
TGTGCCAGCAGCCAAGATTCAAGTGGGGGGAGCGAGCAGTACTTC